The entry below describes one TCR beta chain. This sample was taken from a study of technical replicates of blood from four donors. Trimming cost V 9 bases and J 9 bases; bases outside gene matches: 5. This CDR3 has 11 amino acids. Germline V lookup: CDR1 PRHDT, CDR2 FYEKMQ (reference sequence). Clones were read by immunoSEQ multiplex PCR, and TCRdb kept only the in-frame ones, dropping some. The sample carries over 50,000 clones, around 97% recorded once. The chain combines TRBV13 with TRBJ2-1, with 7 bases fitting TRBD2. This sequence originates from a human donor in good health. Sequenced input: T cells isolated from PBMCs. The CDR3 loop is CASGGEGEQFF. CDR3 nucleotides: TGTGCCAGTGGAGGGGAGGGTGAGCAGTTCTTC.